These T cell receptor beta chains were read from a single sample in a study of shared clonotypes between healthy human individuals. The protocol was immunoSEQ multiplex PCR, while the TCRdb copy is restricted to in-frame clones and leaves out a portion. The data show millions of clones, over 85% seen once. Sequenced: naive CD8+ T cells sorted from blood. These receptors originate from a man aged 18 to 29 in good health. Both conserved end residues are part of each CDR3. Fields, in order: CDR3 protein, CDR3 DNA, D gene, V gene, J gene, clone size, CDR3 length. The D gene is left open where the match is weak. Size is stated for part of the rows, as once, few or many counts, or as a class when the clone is expanded.

CDR3: CASSPPSGGGYNEQFF
DNA: TGTGCCAGCAGCCCCCCTAGCGGGGGGGGTTACAATGAGCAGTTCTTC
D: TRBD2
V: TRBV9
J: TRBJ2-1
size: NA
length: 16

CDR3: CASTWRGDYGYTF
DNA: TGTGCCAGCACCTGGCGGGGGGACTATGGCTACACCTTC
D: NA
V: TRBV5-4
J: TRBJ1-2
size: few
length: 13

CDR3: CASSASMDTQYF
DNA: TGTGCCAGCAGCGCCTCCATGGATACGCAGTATTTT
D: NA
V: TRBV9
J: TRBJ2-3
size: NA
length: 12

CDR3: CAWSVSSGTRYEQYF
DNA: TGTGCCTGGAGTGTGTCTAGCGGGACTCGCTACGAGCAGTACTTC
D: TRBD2
V: TRBV30
J: TRBJ2-7
size: NA
length: 15

CDR3: CASSFSGQGAYEQYF
DNA: TGTGCCAGCAGTTTTAGCGGTCAGGGGGCTTACGAGCAGTACTTC
D: TRBD1
V: TRBV27
J: TRBJ2-7
size: NA
length: 15

CDR3: CASSPGAAGWGTGELFF
DNA: TGTGCCAGCAGCCCCGGCGCAGCGGGATGGGGCACCGGGGAGCTGTTTTTT
D: TRBD2
V: TRBV7-8
J: TRBJ2-2
size: NA
length: 17

CDR3: CASSPSWGQGVGELFF
DNA: TGTGCCAGCAGCCCCTCTTGGGGACAGGGGGTCGGGGAGCTGTTTTTT
D: TRBD1
V: TRBV7-9
J: TRBJ2-2
size: NA
length: 16

CDR3: CASWGLLGNQPQHF
DNA: TGTGCCAGTTGGGGGTTACTGGGCAATCAGCCCCAGCATTTT
D: NA
V: TRBV27
J: TRBJ1-5
size: few
length: 14

CDR3: CASSYSETGGEQYF
DNA: TGTGCCAGCAGTTACTCAGAGACTGGCGGCGAGCAGTACTTC
D: NA
V: TRBV6-5
J: TRBJ2-7
size: NA
length: 14

CDR3: CASSQGVIRTDTQYF
DNA: TGCGCCAGCAGCCAGGGGGTAATTCGCACAGATACGCAGTATTTT
D: NA
V: TRBV4-3
J: TRBJ2-3
size: NA
length: 15

CDR3: CASMEVSYEQYF
DNA: TGCGCCAGCATGGAGGTTTCCTACGAGCAGTACTTC
D: NA
V: TRBV5-1
J: TRBJ2-7
size: once
length: 12

CDR3: CASSLGWRLDTEAFF
DNA: TGTGCCAGCAGTCTCGGGTGGCGGCTGGACACTGAAGCTTTCTTT
D: NA
V: TRBV27
J: TRBJ1-1
size: NA
length: 15

CDR3: CASSRLAGPQETQYF
DNA: TGTGCCAGCAGCCGACTAGCGGGGCCCCAAGAGACCCAGTACTTC
D: TRBD2
V: TRBV6-5
J: TRBJ2-5
size: NA
length: 15

CDR3: CASSGENTEAFF
DNA: TGTGCCAGCAGCGGGGAGAACACTGAAGCTTTCTTT
D: NA
V: TRBV7-9
J: TRBJ1-1
size: NA
length: 12

CDR3: CASSYRENTGELFF
DNA: TGTGCCAGCAGTTATCGGGAGAACACCGGGGAGCTGTTTTTT
D: NA
V: TRBV6-5
J: TRBJ2-2
size: NA
length: 14

CDR3: CASSRGRGRGYEQYF
DNA: TGCGCCAGCAGCCGAGGGAGGGGGCGTGGGTACGAGCAGTACTTC
D: NA
V: TRBV4-1
J: TRBJ2-7
size: NA
length: 15

CDR3: CASSLASGSPYEQYF
DNA: TGCGCCAGCAGCTTAGCTAGCGGGAGCCCCTACGAGCAGTACTTC
D: TRBD2
V: TRBV5-1
J: TRBJ2-7
size: NA
length: 15

CDR3: CASSPDRQDYEQYF
DNA: TGTGCCAGCTCACCAGATCGACAGGACTACGAGCAGTACTTC
D: NA
V: TRBV18
J: TRBJ2-7
size: NA
length: 14

CDR3: CSVEGTVGETQYF
DNA: TGCAGCGTTGAAGGGACAGTCGGCGAGACCCAGTACTTC
D: NA
V: TRBV29-1
J: TRBJ2-5
size: NA
length: 13

CDR3: CASSLGDYLTDHNEQFF
DNA: TGTGCCAGCAGCTTAGGGGACTACTTGACGGACCACAATGAGCAGTTCTTC
D: TRBD2
V: TRBV7-6
J: TRBJ2-1
size: NA
length: 17

CDR3: CASSELQGPRLAQYF
DNA: TGTGCCAGCAGTGAACTACAGGGGCCCCGATTAGCCCAGTACTTC
D: TRBD1
V: TRBV25-1
J: TRBJ2-5
size: NA
length: 15

CDR3: CASRSGGNTQYF
DNA: TGTGCCAGCAGGTCGGGGGGCAATACGCAGTATTTT
D: NA
V: TRBV6-5
J: TRBJ2-3
size: NA
length: 12

CDR3: CASSMGSEQYF
DNA: TGTGCCAGTAGTATGGGCTCCGAGCAGTACTTC
D: NA
V: TRBV19
J: TRBJ2-7
size: NA
length: 11

CDR3: CASSSGTGYNEQFF
DNA: TGTGCCAGCAGCTCCGGGACAGGGTACAATGAGCAGTTCTTC
D: TRBD1
V: TRBV7-6
J: TRBJ2-1
size: NA
length: 14

CDR3: CAWSGPYNEQFF
DNA: TGTGCCTGGAGTGGACCCTACAATGAGCAGTTCTTC
D: NA
V: TRBV30
J: TRBJ2-1
size: NA
length: 12

CDR3: CASSLVPEQETQYF
DNA: TGCGCCAGCAGCTTGGTTCCCGAGCAAGAGACCCAGTACTTC
D: NA
V: TRBV5-1
J: TRBJ2-5
size: NA
length: 14

CDR3: CASSPTEYEQYF
DNA: TGTGCCAGCAGCCCTACCGAATACGAGCAGTACTTC
D: NA
V: TRBV5-5
J: TRBJ2-7
size: NA
length: 12

CDR3: CASSALQGTTEAFF
DNA: TGTGCCAGCAGTGCCCTACAGGGAACCACTGAAGCTTTCTTT
D: NA
V: TRBV2
J: TRBJ1-1
size: once
length: 14

CDR3: CAISESYGEGGYTF
DNA: TGTGCCATCAGTGAGTCGTACGGGGAAGGGGGCTACACCTTC
D: NA
V: TRBV10-3
J: TRBJ1-2
size: NA
length: 14

CDR3: CASSLSSGRALAGELFF
DNA: TGTGCTAGCAGCTTATCTAGCGGGAGGGCCCTCGCCGGGGAGCTGTTTTTT
D: TRBD2
V: TRBV7-7
J: TRBJ2-2
size: NA
length: 17

CDR3: CASSGTGSPLHF
DNA: TGTGCCAGCAGTGGTACAGGTTCACCCCTCCACTTT
D: NA
V: TRBV27
J: TRBJ1-6
size: NA
length: 12

CDR3: CASSQELQGAYEQYF
DNA: TGCGCCAGCAGCCAAGAACTTCAGGGGGCTTACGAGCAGTACTTC
D: TRBD1
V: TRBV4-1
J: TRBJ2-7
size: NA
length: 15

CDR3: CASSEGQTLHTEAFF
DNA: TGTGCCAGTAGTGAGGGACAGACACTCCACACTGAAGCTTTCTTT
D: TRBD1
V: TRBV19
J: TRBJ1-1
size: NA
length: 15

CDR3: CASSPPLGGSYEQYF
DNA: TGTGCCAGCAGCCCCCCCCTCGGTGGGTCCTACGAGCAGTACTTC
D: NA
V: TRBV7-9
J: TRBJ2-7
size: NA
length: 15

CDR3: CASSQDGQGRVTEAFF
DNA: TGTGCCAGCAGCCAAGATGGACAGGGGCGGGTCACTGAAGCTTTCTTT
D: TRBD1
V: TRBV14
J: TRBJ1-1
size: NA
length: 16

CDR3: CARSQYRNPPSLAFF
DNA: TGTGCCAGAAGCCAATACAGGAACCCCCCATCCTTGGCTTTCTTT
D: NA
V: TRBV5-3
J: TRBJ1-1
size: once
length: 15

CDR3: CASSLVGIPHEQYF
DNA: TGTGCCAGCAGCTTAGTAGGAATCCCCCACGAGCAGTACTTC
D: NA
V: TRBV7-2
J: TRBJ2-7
size: NA
length: 14

CDR3: CASSFPRDKVGDEQFF
DNA: TGTGCCAGCAGTTTTCCCCGGGACAAGGTAGGGGATGAGCAGTTCTTC
D: NA
V: TRBV28
J: TRBJ2-1
size: NA
length: 16

CDR3: CASSLKVGETQYF
DNA: TGTGCCAGCAGCTTAAAAGTAGGGGAGACCCAGTACTTC
D: NA
V: TRBV7-9
J: TRBJ2-5
size: NA
length: 13

CDR3: CATSRDLIEVSGYTF
DNA: TGTGCCACCAGCAGAGATCTGATTGAAGTAAGCGGCTACACCTTC
D: NA
V: TRBV15
J: TRBJ1-2
size: NA
length: 15

CDR3: CASSSASGRVDTQYF
DNA: TGTGCCAGCAGCTCCGCTAGCGGGAGAGTCGATACGCAGTATTTT
D: TRBD2
V: TRBV7-9
J: TRBJ2-3
size: NA
length: 15